This TCR beta chain appears in the sequencing data of a study of T cell responses to AZD1222 COVID-19 vaccine. General study findings and limits: Donors were largely white British and mainly female; clonal diversity was possibly underestimated.

This clone was counted once. The target antigen is unknown. The table came from immunoSEQ multiplex PCR; TCRdb's copy has only in-frame clones and leaves some out. This sample has around 150,000 clones, with over 75% found just once. Germline CDR1 SGHRS, CDR2 YFSETQ. The CDR3 covers 15 residues. V was pared by 2 bases and J by 4 bases, with 15 bases between. This TCR derives from an adult who received the MenACWY meningococcal vaccine as a control. This chain connects TRBV5-1 to TRBJ2-5; D might be TRBD2 (5 bases). The sample was peripheral blood, taken 28 days after the second dose of the MenACWY control vaccine. The CDR3 reads CASSFDTLGGETQYF. For the CDR3, the DNA is TGCGCCAGCAGCTTCGATACTCTAGGAGGAGAGACCCAGTACTTC.